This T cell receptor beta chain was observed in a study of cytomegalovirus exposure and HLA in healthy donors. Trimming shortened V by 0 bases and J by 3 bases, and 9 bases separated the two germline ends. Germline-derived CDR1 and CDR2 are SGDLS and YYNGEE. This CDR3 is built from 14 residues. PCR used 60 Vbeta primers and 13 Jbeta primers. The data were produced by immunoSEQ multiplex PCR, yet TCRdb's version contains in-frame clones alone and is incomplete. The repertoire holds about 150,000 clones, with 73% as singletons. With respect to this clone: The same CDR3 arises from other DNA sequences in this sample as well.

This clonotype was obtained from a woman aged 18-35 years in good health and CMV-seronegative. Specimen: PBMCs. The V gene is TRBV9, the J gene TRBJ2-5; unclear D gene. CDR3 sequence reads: CASSVGLAEETQYF. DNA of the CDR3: TGTGCCAGCAGCGTAGGGTTAGCTGAAGAGACCCAGTACTTC.